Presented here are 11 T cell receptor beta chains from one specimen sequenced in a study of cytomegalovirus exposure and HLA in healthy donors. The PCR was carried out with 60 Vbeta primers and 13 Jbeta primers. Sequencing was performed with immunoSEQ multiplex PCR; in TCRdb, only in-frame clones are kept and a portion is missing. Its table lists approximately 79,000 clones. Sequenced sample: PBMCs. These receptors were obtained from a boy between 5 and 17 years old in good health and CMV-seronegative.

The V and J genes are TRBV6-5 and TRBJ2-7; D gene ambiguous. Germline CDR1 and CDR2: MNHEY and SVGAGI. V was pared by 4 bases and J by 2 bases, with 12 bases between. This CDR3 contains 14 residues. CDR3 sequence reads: CASSLTRRAYEQYF. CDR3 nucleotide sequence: TGTGCCAGCAGTTTGACAAGGCGAGCCTACGAGCAGTACTTC.

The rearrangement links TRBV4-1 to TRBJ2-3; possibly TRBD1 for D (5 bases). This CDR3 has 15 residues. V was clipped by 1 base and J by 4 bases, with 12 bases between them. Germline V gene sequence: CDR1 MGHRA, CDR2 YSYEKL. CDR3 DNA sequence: TGCGCCAGCAGCCAAGCGAGTAAAGGGGCAGATACGCAGTATTTT. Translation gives CASSQASKGADTQYF.

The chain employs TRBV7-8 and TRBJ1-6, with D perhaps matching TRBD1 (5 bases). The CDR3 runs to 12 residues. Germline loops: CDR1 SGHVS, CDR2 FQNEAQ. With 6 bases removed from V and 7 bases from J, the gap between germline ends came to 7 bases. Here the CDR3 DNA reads TGTGCCAGCAGTCCAGGGAATTCACCCCTCCACTTT. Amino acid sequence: CASSPGNSPLHF.

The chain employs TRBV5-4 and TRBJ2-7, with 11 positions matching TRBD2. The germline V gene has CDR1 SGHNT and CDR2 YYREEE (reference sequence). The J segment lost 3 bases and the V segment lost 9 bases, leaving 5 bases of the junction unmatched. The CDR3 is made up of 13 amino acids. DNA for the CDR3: TGTGCCACAGGGACTAGCGGAGACTACGAGCAGTACTTC. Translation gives CATGTSGDYEQYF. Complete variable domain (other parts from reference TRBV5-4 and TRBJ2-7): ETGVTQSPTHLIKTRGQQVTLRCSSQSGHNTVSWYQQALGQGPQFIFQYYREEENGRGNFPPRFSGLQFPNYSSELNVNALELDDSALYLCATGTSGDYEQYFGPGTRLTVT.

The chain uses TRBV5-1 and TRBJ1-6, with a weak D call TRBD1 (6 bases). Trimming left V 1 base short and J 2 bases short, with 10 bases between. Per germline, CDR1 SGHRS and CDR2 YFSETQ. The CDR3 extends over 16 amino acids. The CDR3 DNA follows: TGCGCCAGCAGCTTGACTCGACAGGCCTATAATTCACCCCTCCACTTT. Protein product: CASSLTRQAYNSPLHF.

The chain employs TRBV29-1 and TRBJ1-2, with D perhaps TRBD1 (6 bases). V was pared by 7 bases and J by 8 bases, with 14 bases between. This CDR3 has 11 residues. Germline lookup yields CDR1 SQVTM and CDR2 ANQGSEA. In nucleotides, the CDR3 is TGCAGCGGGATGGGGGCAGAAGGCTACACCTTC. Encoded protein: CSGMGAEGYTF.

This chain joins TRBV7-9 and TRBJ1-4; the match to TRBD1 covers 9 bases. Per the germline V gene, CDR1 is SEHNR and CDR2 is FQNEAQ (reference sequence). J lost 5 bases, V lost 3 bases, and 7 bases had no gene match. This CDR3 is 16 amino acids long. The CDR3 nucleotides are TGTGCCAGCAGCTTCAGACCGGACAGGGGAAATGAAAAACTGTTTTTT. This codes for CASSFRPDRGNEKLFF.

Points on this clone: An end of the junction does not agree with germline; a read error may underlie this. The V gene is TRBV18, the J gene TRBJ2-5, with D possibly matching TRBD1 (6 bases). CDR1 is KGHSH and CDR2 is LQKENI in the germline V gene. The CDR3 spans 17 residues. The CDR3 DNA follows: TGTGCCAGCTCACCACCGGTTGGCTCAACAGGGCAAGAGAACCAGTACTTC. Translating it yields CASSPPVGSTGQENQYF.

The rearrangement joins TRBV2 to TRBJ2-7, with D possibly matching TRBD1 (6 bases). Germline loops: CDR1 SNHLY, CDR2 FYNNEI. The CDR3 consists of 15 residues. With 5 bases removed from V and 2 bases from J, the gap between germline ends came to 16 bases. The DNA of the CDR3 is TGTGCCAGCAGTCCCCCCGGGACACGTGCCTACGAGCAGTACTTC. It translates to CASSPPGTRAYEQYF. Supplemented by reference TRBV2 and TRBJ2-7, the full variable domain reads EPEVTQTPSHQVTQMGQEVILRCVPISNHLYFYWYRQILGQKVEFLVSFYNNEISEKSEIFDDQFSVERPDGSNFTLKIRSTKLEDSAMYFCASSPPGTRAYEQYFGPGTRLTVT.

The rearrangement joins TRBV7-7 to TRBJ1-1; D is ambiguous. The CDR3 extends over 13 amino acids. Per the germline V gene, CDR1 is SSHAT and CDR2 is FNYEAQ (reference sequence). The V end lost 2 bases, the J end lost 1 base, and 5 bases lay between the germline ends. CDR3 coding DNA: TGTGCCAGCAGCTTATGGCCGAACACTGAAGCTTTCTTT. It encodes CASSLWPNTEAFF.

Here the CDR3 DNA reads TGTGCCAGTAGTACCGGGACAGGGCCTTACGAGCAGTACTTC. Its protein is CASSTGTGPYEQYF. This chain links TRBV19 with TRBJ2-7, with TRBD1 matching 9 bases. V lost 4 bases, J lost 4 bases, and 5 bases stayed unmatched. This CDR3 contains 14 residues. Germline loops: CDR1 LNHDA, CDR2 SQIVND (reference sequence).